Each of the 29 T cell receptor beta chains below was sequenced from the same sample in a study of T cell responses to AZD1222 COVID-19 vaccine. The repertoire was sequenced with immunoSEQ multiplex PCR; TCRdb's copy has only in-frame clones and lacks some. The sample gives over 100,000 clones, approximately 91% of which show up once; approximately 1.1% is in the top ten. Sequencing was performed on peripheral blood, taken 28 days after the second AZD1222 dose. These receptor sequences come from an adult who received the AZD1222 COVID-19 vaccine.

The CDR3 here is CASSLGLAGRGDEQFF. CDR3 DNA: TGTGCCAGCAGTCTAGGACTAGCGGGAAGGGGCGATGAGCAGTTCTTC. The J gene is TRBJ2-1, the V gene TRBV28; 12 bases are a match to TRBD2. Unmatched junction bases numbered 10, after V lost 5 bases and J lost 8 bases. The CDR3 is 16 amino acids. Germline V gene lookup returns CDR1 MDHEN and CDR2 SYDVKM.

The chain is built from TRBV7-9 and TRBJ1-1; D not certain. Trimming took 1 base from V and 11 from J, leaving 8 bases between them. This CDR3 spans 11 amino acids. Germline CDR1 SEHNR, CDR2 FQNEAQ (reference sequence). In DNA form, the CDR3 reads TGTGCCAGCAGCTTAGAGAACGGCGCTTTCTTT. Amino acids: CASSLENGAFF.

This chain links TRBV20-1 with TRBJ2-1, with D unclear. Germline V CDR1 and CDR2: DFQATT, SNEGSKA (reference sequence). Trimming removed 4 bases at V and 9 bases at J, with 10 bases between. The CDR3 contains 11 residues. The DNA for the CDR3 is TGCAGTGCTACCAGTCTCAGTGAGCAGTTCTTC. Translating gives CSATSLSEQFF.

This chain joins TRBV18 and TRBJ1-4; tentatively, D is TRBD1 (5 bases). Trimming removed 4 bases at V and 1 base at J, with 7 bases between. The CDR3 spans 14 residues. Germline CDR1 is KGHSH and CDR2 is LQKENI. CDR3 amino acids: CASSQGLTNEKLFF. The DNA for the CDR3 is TGTGCCAGCTCACAGGGGTTAACTAATGAAAAACTGTTTTTT.

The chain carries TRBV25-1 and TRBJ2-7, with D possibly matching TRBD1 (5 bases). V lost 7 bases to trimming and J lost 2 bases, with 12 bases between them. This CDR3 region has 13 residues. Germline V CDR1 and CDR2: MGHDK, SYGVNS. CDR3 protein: CASTKGQTYEQYF. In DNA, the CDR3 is TGTGCCAGCACTAAAGGACAAACCTACGAGCAGTACTTC.

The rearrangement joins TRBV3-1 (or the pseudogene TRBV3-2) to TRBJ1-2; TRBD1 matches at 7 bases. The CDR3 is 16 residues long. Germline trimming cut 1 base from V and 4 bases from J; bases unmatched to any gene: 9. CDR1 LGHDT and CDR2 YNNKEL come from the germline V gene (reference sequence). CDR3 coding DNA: TGTGCCAGCAGCCAAGTCCCCGACAGGGAAGGCTATGGCTACACCTTC. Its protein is CASSQVPDREGYGYTF.

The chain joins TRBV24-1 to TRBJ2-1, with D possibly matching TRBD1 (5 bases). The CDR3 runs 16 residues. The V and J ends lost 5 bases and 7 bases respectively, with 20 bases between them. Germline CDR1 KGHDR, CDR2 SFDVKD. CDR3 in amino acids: CATSVQGNPRDNEQFF. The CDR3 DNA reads TGTGCCACCAGTGTGCAAGGTAATCCCAGGGATAATGAGCAGTTCTTC.

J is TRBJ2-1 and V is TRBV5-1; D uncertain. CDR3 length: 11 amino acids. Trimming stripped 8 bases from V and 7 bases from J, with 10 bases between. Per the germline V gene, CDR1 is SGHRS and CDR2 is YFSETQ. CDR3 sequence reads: CASEIGNEQFF. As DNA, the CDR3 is TGCGCCAGTGAAATAGGGAATGAGCAGTTCTTC.

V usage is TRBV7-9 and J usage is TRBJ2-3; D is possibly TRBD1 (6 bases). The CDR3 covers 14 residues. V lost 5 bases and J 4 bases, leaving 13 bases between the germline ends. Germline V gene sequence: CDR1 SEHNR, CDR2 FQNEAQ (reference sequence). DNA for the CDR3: TGTGCCAGCAGCCACTCGGACAGCTCAGATACGCAGTATTTT. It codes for CASSHSDSSDTQYF.

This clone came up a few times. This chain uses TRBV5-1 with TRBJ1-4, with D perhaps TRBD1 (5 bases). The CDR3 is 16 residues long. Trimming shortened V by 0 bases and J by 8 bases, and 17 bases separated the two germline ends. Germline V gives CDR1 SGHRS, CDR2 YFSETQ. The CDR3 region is CASSLAGPRGAEKLFF. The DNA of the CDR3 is TGCGCCAGCAGCTTGGCGGGACCCCGAGGGGCGGAAAAACTGTTTTTT.

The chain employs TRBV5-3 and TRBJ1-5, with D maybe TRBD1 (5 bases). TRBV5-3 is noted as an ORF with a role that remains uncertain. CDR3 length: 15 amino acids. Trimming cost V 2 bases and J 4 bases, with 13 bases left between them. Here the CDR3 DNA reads TGTGCCAGAAGCTTAACAGGAACCATTAATCAGCCCCAGCATTTT. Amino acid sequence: CARSLTGTINQPQHF.

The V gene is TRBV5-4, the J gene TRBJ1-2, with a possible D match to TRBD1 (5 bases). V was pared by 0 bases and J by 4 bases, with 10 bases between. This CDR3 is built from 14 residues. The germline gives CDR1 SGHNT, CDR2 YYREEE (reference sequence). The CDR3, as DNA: TGTGCCAGCAGCTTGGTCAGGGATCCCTATGGCTACACCTTC. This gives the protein CASSLVRDPYGYTF.

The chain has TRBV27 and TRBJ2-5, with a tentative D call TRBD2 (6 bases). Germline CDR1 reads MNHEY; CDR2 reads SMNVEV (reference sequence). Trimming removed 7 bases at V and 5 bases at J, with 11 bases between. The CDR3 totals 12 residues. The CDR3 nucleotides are TGTGCCAGCATGGAGGGGAGTGAGACCCAGTACTTC. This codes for CASMEGSETQYF.

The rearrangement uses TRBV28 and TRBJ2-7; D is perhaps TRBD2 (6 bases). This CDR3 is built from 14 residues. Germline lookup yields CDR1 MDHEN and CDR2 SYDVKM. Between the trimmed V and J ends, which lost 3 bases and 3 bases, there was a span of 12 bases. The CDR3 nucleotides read TGTGCCAGCAGTTTCATAGCGGCCCACTACGAGCAGTACTTC. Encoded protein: CASSFIAAHYEQYF.

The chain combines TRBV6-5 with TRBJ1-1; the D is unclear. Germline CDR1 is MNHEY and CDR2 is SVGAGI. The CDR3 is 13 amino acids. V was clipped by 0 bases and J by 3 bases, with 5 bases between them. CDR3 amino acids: CASSYSTDTEAFF. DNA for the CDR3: TGTGCCAGCAGTTACTCGACGGACACTGAAGCTTTCTTT.

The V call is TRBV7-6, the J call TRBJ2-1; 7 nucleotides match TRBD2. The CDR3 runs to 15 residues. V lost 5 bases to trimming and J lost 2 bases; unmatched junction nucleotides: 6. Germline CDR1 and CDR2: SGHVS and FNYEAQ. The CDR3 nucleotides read TGTGCCAGCAGCAGGCTAGCGGACACCTACAATGAGCAGTTCTTC. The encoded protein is CASSRLADTYNEQFF. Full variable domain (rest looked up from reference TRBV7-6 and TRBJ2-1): GAGVSQSPRYKVTKRGQDVALRCDPISGHVSLYWYRQALGQGPEFLTYFNYEAQQDKSGLPNDRFSAERPEGSISTLTIQRTEQRDSAMYRCASSRLADTYNEQFFGPGTRLTVL.

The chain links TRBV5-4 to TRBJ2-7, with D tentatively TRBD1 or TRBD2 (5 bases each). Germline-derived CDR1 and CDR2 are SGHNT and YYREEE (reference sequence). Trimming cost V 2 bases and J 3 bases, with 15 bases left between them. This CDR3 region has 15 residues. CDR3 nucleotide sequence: TGTGCCAGCAGCTTTTGGGGGTTATCGGGCTACGAGCAGTACTTC. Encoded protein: CASSFWGLSGYEQYF.

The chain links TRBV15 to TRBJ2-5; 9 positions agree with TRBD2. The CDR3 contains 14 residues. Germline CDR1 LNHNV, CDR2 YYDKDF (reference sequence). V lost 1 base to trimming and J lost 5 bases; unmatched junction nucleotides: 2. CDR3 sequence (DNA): TGTGCCACCAGCAGAGGCGGGAGGGTGGAGACCCAGTACTTC. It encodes CATSRGGRVETQYF.

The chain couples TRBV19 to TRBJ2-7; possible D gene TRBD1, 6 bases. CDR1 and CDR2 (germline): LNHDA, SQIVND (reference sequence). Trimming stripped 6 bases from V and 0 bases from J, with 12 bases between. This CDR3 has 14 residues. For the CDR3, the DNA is TGTGCCAGTAGCAGGGGCGTTCGCTCCTACGAGCAGTACTTC. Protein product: CASSRGVRSYEQYF.

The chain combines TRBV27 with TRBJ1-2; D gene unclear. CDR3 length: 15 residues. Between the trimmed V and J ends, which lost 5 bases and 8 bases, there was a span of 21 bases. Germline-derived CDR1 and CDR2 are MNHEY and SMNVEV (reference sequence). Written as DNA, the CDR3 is TGTGCCAGCAGTCCGTACAGAGCTGGCCCTATAGGCTACACCTTC. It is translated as CASSPYRAGPIGYTF.

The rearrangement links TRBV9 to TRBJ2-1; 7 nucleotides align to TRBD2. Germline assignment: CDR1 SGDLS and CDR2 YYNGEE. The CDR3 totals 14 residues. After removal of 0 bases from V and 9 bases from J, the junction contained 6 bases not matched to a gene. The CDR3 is CASSVDPGEGEQFF. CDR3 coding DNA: TGTGCCAGCAGCGTAGATCCGGGGGAGGGTGAGCAGTTCTTC. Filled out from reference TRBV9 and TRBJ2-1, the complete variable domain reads DSGVTQTPKHLITATGQRVTLRCSPRSGDLSVYWYQQSLDQGLQFLIQYYNGEERAKGNILERFSAQQFPDLHSELNLSSLELGDSALYFCASSVDPGEGEQFFGPGTRLTVL.

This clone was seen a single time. The CDR3 region is CASSEAGEYQPQHF. The CDR3, as DNA: TGTGCCAGCAGTGAAGCCGGGGAGTATCAGCCCCAGCATTTT. The genes are TRBV6-1 and TRBJ1-5; no clear D. CDR1 is MNHNS and CDR2 is SASEGT in the germline V gene. V gave up 0 bases and J gave up 5 bases, with 8 bases separating them. This CDR3 comprises 14 residues.

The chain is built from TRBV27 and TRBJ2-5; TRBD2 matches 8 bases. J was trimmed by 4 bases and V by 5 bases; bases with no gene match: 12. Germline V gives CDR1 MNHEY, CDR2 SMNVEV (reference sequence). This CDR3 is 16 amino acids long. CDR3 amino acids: CASSPDNGLARETQYF. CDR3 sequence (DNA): TGTGCCAGCAGTCCGGACAACGGACTAGCACGAGAGACCCAGTACTTC.

The CDR3 region has the DNA TGTGCCAGCAGCCCAAGTTCAGGTTCAATTCGACCCCTCCACTTT. It encodes CASSPSSGSIRPLHF. The chain has TRBV4-2 and TRBJ1-6; D is undetermined. This CDR3 contains 15 residues. V shed 4 bases and J shed 12 bases, with 19 bases lying between them. In germline, CDR1 is LGHNA, CDR2 YNFKEQ.

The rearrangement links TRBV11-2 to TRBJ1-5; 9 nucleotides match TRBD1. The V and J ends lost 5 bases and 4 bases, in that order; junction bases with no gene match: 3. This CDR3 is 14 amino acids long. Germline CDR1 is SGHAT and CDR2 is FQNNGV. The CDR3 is CASSGTGNNQPQHF. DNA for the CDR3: TGTGCCAGCAGCGGGACAGGGAATAATCAGCCCCAGCATTTT.

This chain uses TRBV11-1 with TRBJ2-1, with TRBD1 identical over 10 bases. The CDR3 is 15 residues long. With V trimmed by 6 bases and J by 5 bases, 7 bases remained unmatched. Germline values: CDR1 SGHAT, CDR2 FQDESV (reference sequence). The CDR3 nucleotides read TGTGCCAGCAGAGCGGGACAGGGGCTCCACAATGAGCAGTTCTTC. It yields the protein CASRAGQGLHNEQFF. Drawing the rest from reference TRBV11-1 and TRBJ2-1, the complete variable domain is EAEVAQSPRYKITEKSQAVAFWCDPISGHATLYWYRQILGQGPELLVQFQDESVVDDSQLPKDRFSAERLKGVDSTLKIQPAELGDSAMYLCASRAGQGLHNEQFFGPGTRLTVL.

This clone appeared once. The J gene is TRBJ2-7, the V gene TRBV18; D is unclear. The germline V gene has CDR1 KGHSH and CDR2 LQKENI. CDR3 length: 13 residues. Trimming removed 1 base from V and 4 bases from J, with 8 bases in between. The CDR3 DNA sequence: TGTGCCAGCTCACCACAGAAACAGTACGAGCAGTACTTC. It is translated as CASSPQKQYEQYF.

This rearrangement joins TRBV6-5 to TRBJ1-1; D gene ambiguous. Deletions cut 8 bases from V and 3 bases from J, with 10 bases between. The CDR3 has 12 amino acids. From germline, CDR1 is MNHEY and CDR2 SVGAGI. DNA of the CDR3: TGTGCCAGCCAACTTCAGTACACTGAAGCTTTCTTT. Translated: CASQLQYTEAFF.

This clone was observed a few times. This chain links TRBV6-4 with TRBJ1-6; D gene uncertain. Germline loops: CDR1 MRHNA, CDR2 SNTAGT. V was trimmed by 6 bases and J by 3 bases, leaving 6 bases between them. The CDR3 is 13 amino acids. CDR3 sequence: CASRRDYNSPLHF. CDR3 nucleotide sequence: TGTGCCAGCAGGAGGGACTATAATTCACCCCTCCACTTT.